Detailed here is one T cell receptor beta chain. The antigen remains unidentified. This record comes from a study of tumor-infiltrating lymphocytes in localized non-small cell lung cancer. Study-wide background: The cohort mixed smokers and never-smokers, several histologies, and some post-neoadjuvant-chemotherapy samples. Tumor tissue and non-adjacent uninvolved lung came from each patient.

Trimming left V 6 bases short and J 2 bases short, with 14 bases between. The CDR3 sequence is 15 residues long. Germline V gene data show CDR1 as MNHEY and CDR2 as SVGAGI. The protocol was immunoSEQ multiplex PCR, while the TCRdb copy is restricted to in-frame clones and leaves out a portion. The sample consists of 25,000 or so clones, roughly 66% of them appearing once. Whole-study results and caveats: IM1 and IM2 tumors showed no difference in T-cell fraction. TCR sequencing covered a subset of patients with enough tissue.

The TCR comes from a human donor with non-small cell lung cancer. Sequencing was done on a sample of lung tumor tissue. The chain recombines TRBV6-5 with TRBJ1-3; D not certain. CDR3 in amino acids: CASRGKGAPGNTIYF. CDR3 in DNA: TGTGCCAGCAGGGGGAAGGGTGCCCCTGGAAACACCATATATTTT.